This T cell receptor beta chain was profiled in a study of blood T cell repertoires in COVID-19 (TCRdb year 2020). Broadly, across the study: Samples from collaborators originated in the United States, Italy and Spain and spanned both the acute and convalescent phases of COVID-19. Subjects who had been exposed to COVID-19, were actively infected with it, or had recovered from it provided the deeply sampled blood TCRbeta repertoires that made up the dataset. Where available, HLA class I and class II types were taken from metadata supplied by the sample provider and were not determined by assay-based typing. The repertoires were released in a freely available public database meant as a resource for research on the immune response to SARS-CoV-2. The material from the prospective study consisted of cDNA or gDNA derived from T cells, B-cell-depleted T cells, or PBMCs. Samples came from the ongoing ImmuneRACE study (first 160 participants) plus 1,254 subjects from 6 global collaborators. Sample metadata almost always included a de-identified subject ID, COVID-19 status, age in years and sex.

The CDR3 has 14 amino acids, counting the end cysteine and phenylalanine. Kept here is only the CDR3 DNA, which spans 42 bases and is read in frame from base 1. The germline V gene encodes CDR1 GTSNPN and CDR2 SVGIG (reference sequence). V lost 3 bases and J lost 1 base; the stretch between them is 12 bases long. Overall study results and their limits: The amount of clinical and demographic metadata varied by source and participant and was provided uncurated.

The collaborating institutions used their own protocols to collect whole blood in K2EDTA tubes. For TCRbeta analysis, collaborators shipped samples in one of three forms: frozen whole blood, isolated PBMCs, or DNA extracted from either of those sample types. The immunoSEQ Assay, a bias-controlled multiplex PCR, was used to amplify TCRbeta CDR3 regions from genomic DNA. As for the authors' bioinformatics: The number of nucleated cells in each sample was estimated from the amplification of reference gene primers within the assay. Sequence reads were collapsed and filtered to measure the absolute abundance of every unique TCRbeta CDR3 rearrangement. For each sample, productive Simpson clonality was calculated by taking the square root of Simpson's diversity index across productive rearrangements. In TCRdb, the immuneACCESS table is reduced to in-frame sequences with V and J assigned. These tables do not hold every clone; where another copy was compared, an unresolved V gene accounts for under half, and the others remain unexplained. V and J calls and clone size are given by that table; D and trimming were obtained from the DNA. The sample profile shows approximately 320,000 clones; 85% of them were found once. The ten largest clones represent around 7.8% of the sample.

For this clone: The antigen this receptor binds is unknown. Per-base qualities were not stored, and no clone one base away is much larger.

The receptor chain draws on TRBV30 and TRBJ1-1, and the D gene may be TRBD1, 5 bases matching. This TCR derives from a human donor in a cohort sampled during active COVID-19. The sequenced sample consisted of peripheral blood. For the CDR3, the sequence is CAWRGTVTNTEAFF. The DNA reads as follows: TGTGCCTGGAGGGGGACTGTTACGAACACTGAAGCTTTCTTT.